This T cell receptor beta chain was sequenced in a study of post-analysis software for immune sequencing data. Study-wide findings and caveats: Patients with multiple sclerosis recorded significantly lower normalized Chao1 diversity than controls, the study found. Pronounced co-clustering by F measure was evident among identically batched samples. Controls had lower frequencies than patients of 4 or 5 TRBV segments, which included TRBV5-6, TRBV5-1 and TRBV20-1.

This CDR3 has 13 amino acids. Germline CDR1 reads SGHAT; CDR2 reads FQNNGV. V shed 11 bases and J shed 0 bases, with 11 bases lying between them. In the case of this clonotype: Its antigen is unknown.

Included in the TCR beta cDNA libraries were unique molecular identifiers. The yield from approximately 1 to 10 million T cells was roughly 500,000 cDNA molecules in total. MiXCR, run by TCRdb on the PCR reads, gives a single entry per CDR3 protein. This table holds almost 700,000 distinct CDR3 sequences, 55% to 60% found once. This TCR came from a girl aged 2 to 10 with multiple sclerosis. The sample was blood. J is TRBJ1-3 and V is TRBV11-2; D unclear. CDR3: CASPDRSGNTIYF. The CDR3, as DNA: TGTGCCTCCCCAGATCGCTCTGGAAACACCATATATTTT.